These 31 T cell receptor beta chains share one sample of origin, sequenced in a study of cytomegalovirus exposure and HLA in healthy donors. PCR used 60 Vbeta primers and 13 Jbeta primers. The data were produced by immunoSEQ multiplex PCR, yet TCRdb's version contains in-frame clones alone and is incomplete. The sample's table shows 75,000 to 100,000 clones. The sample comprised PBMCs. These receptors originate from a woman aged 55-75 years in good health and CMV-seronegative.

The chain employs TRBV4-1 and TRBJ2-1; 11 bases agree with TRBD2. V shed 2 bases and J 6 bases; nucleotides not matched to a gene: 12. The CDR3 has 18 residues. Germline values: CDR1 MGHRA, CDR2 YSYEKL. Here the CDR3 DNA reads TGCGCCAGCAGCCAACCCCAAGCCGGGACTAGCGGAGGCAATGAGCAGTTCTTC. Translation: CASSQPQAGTSGGNEQFF.

This chain links TRBV2 with TRBJ2-5; D possibly corresponds to TRBD1 (6 bases). V was trimmed by 5 bases and J by 4 bases, leaving 11 bases between them. The germline gives CDR1 SNHLY, CDR2 FYNNEI. The CDR3 is 13 amino acids. In nucleotides, the CDR3 is TGTGCCAGCAGTACAGGGTCTCTAGAGACCCAGTACTTC. Amino acid sequence: CASSTGSLETQYF.

The gene calls are TRBV5-4 and TRBJ2-7; 9 positions match TRBD2. Germline CDR1 reads SGHNT; CDR2 reads YYREEE (reference sequence). CDR3 size: 13 residues. The V gene end was trimmed by 4 bases and the J gene end by 4 bases; junction bases not matched to a gene: 3. The CDR3 loop is CASSTGLAYEQYF. CDR3 coding DNA: TGTGCCAGCAGCACGGGACTAGCATACGAGCAGTACTTC.

This chain joins TRBV18 and TRBJ1-1; TRBD1 might be the D (6 bases). This CDR3 contains 15 residues. Trimming took off 8 bases at V and 1 base at J, with 17 bases between the two ends. The germline CDR1 and CDR2 sequences are KGHSH and LQKENI. For the CDR3, the DNA is TGTGCCAGCACCCCGCGCGCAGGGGAGAACACTGAAGCTTTCTTT. Protein product: CASTPRAGENTEAFF.

The CDR3 coding sequence is TGTGCCAGCAGCCGCTCCCTAGCGGGAGGGCCGGGGGAGACCCAGTACTTC. It is translated as CASSRSLAGGPGETQYF. The V gene is TRBV14, the J gene TRBJ2-5, with TRBD2 matching 12 bases. CDR3 length: 17 residues. With V trimmed by 4 bases and J by 5 bases, 11 bases remained unmatched. From germline, CDR1 is SGHDN and CDR2 FVKESK. Full variable domain (remainder filled in from reference TRBV14 and TRBJ2-5): EAGVTQFPSHSVIEKGQTVTLRCDPISGHDNLYWYRRVMGKEIKFLLHFVKESKQDESGMPNNRFLAERTGGTYSTLKVQPAELEDSGVYFCASSRSLAGGPGETQYFGPGTRLLVL.

The chain employs TRBV19 and TRBJ1-3; 8 positions agree with TRBD1. Germline lookup yields CDR1 LNHDA and CDR2 SQIVND (reference sequence). The CDR3 sequence is 16 residues long. V was pared by 6 bases and J by 2 bases, with 9 bases of the junction left unmatched. CDR3 protein: CASRSGQGAPGNTIYF. The CDR3 coding sequence is TGTGCCAGTAGGTCGGGCCAGGGGGCGCCTGGAAACACCATATATTTT.

The J gene is TRBJ1-2, the V gene TRBV2; a possible D gene is TRBD1 (5 bases). This CDR3 is 14 amino acids long. V was pared by 1 base and J by 4 bases, with 10 bases between. Germline V CDR1 and CDR2: SNHLY, FYNNEI. The CDR3 coding sequence is TGTGCCAGCAGTGAAGGTTGGGGGGTCTATGGCTACACCTTC. Its protein is CASSEGWGVYGYTF.

CDR3: CASSQVKSTLTEAFF. The CDR3 nucleotides are TGCGCCAGCAGCCAAGTGAAGAGCACTCTGACTGAAGCTTTCTTT. The chain joins TRBV4-1 to TRBJ1-1, with D hard to call. CDR3 length equals 15 residues. Germline lookup yields CDR1 MGHRA and CDR2 YSYEKL. V lost 1 base, J lost 5 bases, and 14 bases lay in between.

The chain combines TRBV6-1 with TRBJ1-1, with D uncertain. V shed 7 bases and J shed 1 base, with 13 bases lying between them. The CDR3 has 14 amino acids. CDR1 and CDR2 (germline): MNHNS, SASEGT. Written as DNA, the CDR3 is TGTGCCAGCATTATGACGGGGAGGAACACTGAAGCTTTCTTT. It is translated as CASIMTGRNTEAFF.

Concerning this clone: Other DNA sequences of this sample code for an identical CDR3. The CDR3 sequence is CASSLRAGVVTGELFF. DNA for the CDR3: TGTGCCAGCAGCTTAAGGGCGGGAGTGGTCACCGGGGAGCTGTTTTTT. The rearrangement uses TRBV11-3 and TRBJ2-2; the match to TRBD2 covers 7 bases. The CDR3 runs 16 residues. Per the germline V gene, CDR1 is SGHNT and CDR2 is YENEEA. V dropped 2 bases and J dropped 4; count of bases not matched to a gene: 7.

This rearrangement joins TRBV6-5 to TRBJ2-5, with TRBD2 as a possible D gene (7 bases). The DNA end favors TRBJ2-7, so the J call may be wrong. Looked up from germline, CDR1 is MNHEY and CDR2 is SVGAGI. CDR3 length: 15 residues. DNA for the CDR3: TGTGCCACCAACCCGACGGGGGGCCCTTCCTACGAGCAGTACTTC. This gives the protein CATNPTGGPSYEQYF.

Remarks on this clone: In the same sample, other DNA sequences code for this CDR3. This rearrangement joins TRBV10-1 to TRBJ2-3; the match to TRBD2 covers 14 bases. V shed 0 bases and J 5 bases; nucleotides not matched to a gene: 19. This CDR3 region has 22 residues. Germline V lookup: CDR1 WNHNN, CDR2 SYGVQD (reference sequence). This chain's CDR3 is CASSESTSGRGLTSEHGDTQYF. As DNA, the CDR3 is TGCGCCAGCAGTGAGTCGACTAGCGGGAGGGGACTAACCTCCGAGCATGGAGATACGCAGTATTTT.

The V call is TRBV5-1, the J call TRBJ1-3, with D possibly matching TRBD1 (5 bases). Trimming cost V 0 bases and J 0 bases, with 16 bases left between them. The CDR3 loop spans 18 amino acids. CDR1 is SGHRS and CDR2 is YFSETQ in the germline V gene. CDR3: CASSLEGAESHSGNTIYF. In DNA form, the CDR3 reads TGCGCCAGCAGCTTGGAAGGGGCGGAATCTCACTCTGGAAACACCATATATTTT.

The rearrangement joins TRBV5-1 to TRBJ2-3; 13 nucleotides align to TRBD2. From germline, CDR1 is SGHRS and CDR2 YFSETQ. This CDR3 is 18 amino acids long. V was clipped by 3 bases and J by 1 base; unmatched bases: 8. Here the CDR3 reads CASSWRTSGSSGTDTQYF. The CDR3 coding sequence is TGCGCCAGCAGCTGGCGGACTAGCGGGAGTTCGGGCACAGATACGCAGTATTTT.

The chain is built from TRBV10-2 and TRBJ1-1, with 7 bases fitting TRBD1. The germline V gene encodes CDR1 WSHSY and CDR2 SAAADI. The ends lost 6 bases at V and 0 bases at J; junction bases unmatched: 13. CDR3 length: 17 amino acids. CDR3 DNA: TGCGCCAGCAGCGATACCGGCCTACAGGGGTTGAACACTGAAGCTTTCTTT. Its protein is CASSDTGLQGLNTEAFF.

The chain has TRBV11-1 and TRBJ2-5; 11 bases map to TRBD2. The CDR3 contains 18 residues. In germline, CDR1 is SGHAT, CDR2 FQDESV (reference sequence). Losses at the gene ends were 3 bases for V and 2 bases for J; bases not matched to a gene: 11. The CDR3 sequence is CASSFSALAGGRQETQYF. The CDR3 bases are TGTGCCAGCAGCTTTTCGGCCCTAGCGGGAGGAAGGCAAGAGACCCAGTACTTC.

The chain is built from TRBV9 and TRBJ2-3; possible D gene TRBD1, 6 bases. This CDR3 contains 17 residues. Germline V lookup: CDR1 SGDLS, CDR2 YYNGEE. Trimming removed 3 bases at V and 0 bases at J, with 17 bases between. The CDR3 nucleotides read TGTGCCAGCAGCGGGGCCAGACAGGCCATTAGCACAGATACGCAGTATTTT. This translates into CASSGARQAISTDTQYF.

This sequence joins TRBV28 and TRBJ2-2; maybe TRBD1 (6 bases). This CDR3 region has 14 residues. Germline V gene data show CDR1 as MDHEN and CDR2 as SYDVKM. V was pared by 10 bases and J by 0 bases, with 12 bases between. This chain's CDR3 is CATDEGANTGELFF. The CDR3 nucleotides are TGTGCCACCGATGAGGGGGCGAACACCGGGGAGCTGTTTTTT.

In regard to this clone: One end of the junction varies from germline; a read error may be responsible. The V gene is TRBV7-9, the J gene TRBJ1-2; TRBD1 is a possible D gene (5 bases). Looked up from germline, CDR1 is SEHNR and CDR2 is FQNEAQ (reference sequence). The CDR3 extends over 15 amino acids. CDR3 amino acids: CASSLGGASRYGYAF. CDR3 in DNA: TGTGCCAGCAGCTTAGGTGGGGCTTCCCGCTATGGCTACGCCTTC.

This CDR3 is CASSGGDLSGANVLTF. CDR3 bases: TGTGCCAGCAGTGGGGGGGACCTCTCTGGGGCCAACGTCCTGACTTTC. The chain links TRBV28 to TRBJ2-6, with 7 bases fitting TRBD2. Germline-derived CDR1 and CDR2 are MDHEN and SYDVKM. This CDR3 region has 16 residues. Losses at the gene ends were 5 bases for V and 0 bases for J; bases not matched to a gene: 4.

The chain employs TRBV28 and TRBJ2-7; tentative D call: TRBD2 (6 bases). Germline values: CDR1 MDHEN, CDR2 SYDVKM. CDR3 size: 13 residues. Trimming shortened V by 4 bases and J by 6 bases, and 13 bases separated the two germline ends. CDR3: CASSSGSGGEQYF. CDR3 DNA: TGTGCCAGCAGTTCCGGTAGCGGTGGCGAGCAGTACTTC.

This chain joins TRBV18 and TRBJ2-1; TRBD2 matches 10 bases. The V segment lost 2 bases and the J segment 5 bases; nucleotides outside the gene matches: 3. The CDR3 has 15 amino acids. Germline assignment: CDR1 KGHSH and CDR2 LQKENI. The CDR3 nucleotides are TGTGCCAGCTCACCAGGACTAGCGGAGAACAATGAGCAGTTCTTC. Protein product: CASSPGLAENNEQFF. Together with reference TRBV18 and TRBJ2-1, the CDR3 gives the full variable domain: NAGVMQNPRHLVRRRGQEARLRCSPMKGHSHVYWYRQLPEEGLKFMVYLQKENIIDESGMPKERFSAEFPKEGPSILRIQQVVRGDSAAYFCASSPGLAENNEQFFGPGTRLTVL.

The chain joins TRBV27 to TRBJ1-1, with D perhaps matching TRBD1 (5 bases). CDR1 is MNHEY and CDR2 is SMNVEV in the germline V gene (reference sequence). Trimming shortened V by 3 bases and J by 4 bases, and 12 bases separated the two germline ends. This CDR3 has 14 amino acids. CDR3 nucleotides: TGTGCCAGCAGTTTTGGAAGGGGCCCCACTGAAGCTTTCTTT. Protein: CASSFGRGPTEAFF.

The rearrangement links TRBV27 to TRBJ1-2; 7 bases are a match to TRBD1. V was clipped by 8 bases and J by 1 base; unmatched bases: 7. The CDR3 covers 14 residues. Germline V gene data show CDR1 as MNHEY and CDR2 as SMNVEV (reference sequence). The chain's CDR3 is CASCPGQLNYGYTF. For the CDR3, the DNA is TGTGCCAGCTGTCCGGGACAGCTTAACTATGGCTACACCTTC.

About this clone: At one end the junction does not follow the germline gene, possibly because of a read error. The chain joins TRBV7-7 to TRBJ2-3; 10 bases fit TRBD2. CDR1 and CDR2 from the germline V gene are SSHAT and FNYEAQ (reference sequence). The CDR3 is 15 amino acids. CDR3 sequence: CASSLDPSGGNPQYF. The CDR3 DNA follows: TGTGCTAGCAGCTTAGATCCTAGCGGGGGCAACCCGCAGTATTTT.

The chain is built from TRBV6-5 and TRBJ2-5, with TRBD2 as a possible D gene (5 bases). The DNA end is more similar to TRBJ2-7, so the J call may be wrong. Germline V gives CDR1 MNHEY, CDR2 SVGAGI. The CDR3 extends over 12 amino acids. CDR3 region: CASRERNYEQYF. CDR3 nucleotides: TGTGCCAGCAGAGAGCGGAACTACGAGCAGTACTTC.

This chain joins TRBV27 and TRBJ2-5, with 9 bases matching TRBD1. V was clipped by 4 bases and J by 4 bases; unmatched bases: 4. This CDR3 spans 14 amino acids. Germline V lookup: CDR1 MNHEY, CDR2 SMNVEV (reference sequence). The chain's CDR3 is CASSSPGQGETQYF. The CDR3 region has the DNA TGTGCCAGCAGTTCACCGGGACAGGGAGAGACCCAGTACTTC.

V gene TRBV7-9 combines with J gene TRBJ2-5; D perhaps matches TRBD2 (6 bases). Trimming took off 3 bases at V and 4 bases at J, with 15 bases between the two ends. CDR1 SEHNR and CDR2 FQNEAQ come from the germline V gene (reference sequence). CDR3 size: 15 residues. The CDR3 region is CASSLASGLPETQYF. CDR3 DNA: TGTGCCAGCAGCTTGGCATCCGGACTACCAGAGACCCAGTACTTC.

The J gene is TRBJ2-3, the V gene TRBV7-8; TRBD2 matches 10 bases. V lost 4 bases and J lost 1; bases outside the gene matches: 5. CDR1 is SGHVS and CDR2 is FQNEAQ in the germline V gene. The CDR3 runs 16 residues. CDR3 region: CASSSLGTSGTDTQYF. CDR3 in DNA: TGTGCCAGCAGCTCCCTCGGGACTAGCGGCACAGATACGCAGTATTTT.

As DNA, the CDR3 is TGTGCCAGCTCACCAATCATCCTGGGACTAGCGGGTTCCTCGAACACCGGGGAGCTGTTTTTT. This gives the protein CASSPIILGLAGSSNTGELFF. The rearrangement uses TRBV18 and TRBJ2-2; the match to TRBD2 covers 12 bases. The junction had 13 bases not matched to a gene; V was cut back by 2 bases and J by 0 bases. The germline CDR1 and CDR2 sequences are KGHSH and LQKENI. CDR3 size: 21 residues.

The chain recombines TRBV28 with TRBJ1-4; a weak D match, TRBD1 (5 bases). With 2 bases removed from V and 3 bases from J, the gap between germline ends came to 7 bases. Germline CDR1 is MDHEN and CDR2 is SYDVKM. This CDR3 contains 14 residues. CDR3 bases: TGTGCCAGCAGTTTAGGCAGGGCTAATGAAAAACTGTTTTTT. This gives the protein CASSLGRANEKLFF.